This T cell receptor (beta chain) was profiled in a study of cytomegalovirus exposure and HLA in healthy donors. Overall study: The approximately 110 validation repertoires, a later analysis reported, used the same platform as the 550 to 700 repertoires from the first cohort.

On this clone: No antigen is known for it.

Study results and limitations: The classifier, whose performance was assessed in both the original and validation cohorts, reportedly diagnosed cytomegalovirus status with high specificity and sensitivity.

From germline, CDR1 is SNHLY and CDR2 FYNNEI. This CDR3 contains 15 residues. V lost 3 bases, J lost 3 bases, and 12 bases lay in between. Sequencing was performed with immunoSEQ multiplex PCR; in TCRdb, only in-frame clones are kept and a portion is missing. Of under 200,000 clones in the sample, roughly 81% were seen once. Sequencing was carried out using PBMCs. This receptor was taken from a woman in her 30s in good health and CMV-seronegative. This rearrangement joins TRBV2 to TRBJ1-5; D remains ambiguous. CDR3 region: CASSEVLRYNQPQHF. CDR3 DNA sequence: TGTGCCAGCAGTGAGGTCCTACGGTACAATCAGCCCCAGCATTTT.